What follows are 28 T cell receptor beta chains derived from one specimen sequenced in a study of T cell repertoires and HLA-DP antigens. Antigen specificity for these receptors is unknown. Assay used: immunoSEQ multiplex PCR; TCRdb lists only in-frame clones, some missing. There are around 90,000 clones in the sample; about nine tenths occur only once, and 1.7% lies in the top ten. The sequencing sample was made of CD4+ T cells from PBMCs. These receptors were collected from a man aged 45-65 years in good health and CMV-seronegative.

The chain is built from TRBV28 and TRBJ1-5; TRBD1 matches 12 bases. The CDR3 sequence is 21 residues long. With 6 bases clipped from V and 0 bases from J, the junction kept 18 bases outside the gene matches. The V gene's germline CDR1 is MDHEN and CDR2 SYDVKM. The CDR3 nucleotides read TGTGCCAGCAGCCCAATATATGGGACAGGGGGCCAGAGGAATAGCAATCAGCCCCAGCATTTT. Its protein product is CASSPIYGTGGQRNSNQPQHF.

The rearrangement uses TRBV14 and TRBJ2-5; TRBD1 is a possible D gene (5 bases). CDR1 and CDR2 from the germline V gene are SGHDN and FVKESK. CDR3 length equals 15 residues. Trimming left V 3 bases short and J 7 bases short, with 18 bases between. The CDR3 protein is CASSQIRLAQGTQYF. The CDR3 DNA sequence: TGTGCCAGCAGCCAGATCAGACTCGCTCAGGGGACCCAGTACTTC.

V and J are TRBV2 and TRBJ2-3; D may correspond to TRBD1 or TRBD2 (5 bases each). The V gene lost 7 bases and the J gene lost 1 base, with 9 bases spanning the gap. Per germline, CDR1 SNHLY and CDR2 FYNNEI. The CDR3 totals 13 residues. The CDR3 DNA follows: TGTGCCAGCACTCCGGGACGCACAGATACGCAGTATTTT. Protein: CASTPGRTDTQYF.

This chain uses TRBV25-1 with TRBJ1-5; 7 positions agree with TRBD1. CDR3 length: 14 residues. J gave up 7 bases and V 4 bases, and 7 bases lay outside the gene matches. CDR1 and CDR2 (germline): MGHDK, SYGVNS. The CDR3 bases are TGTGCCAGCAGTGGGCTACAGGGGTGGCAGCCCCAGCATTTT. Translating gives CASSGLQGWQPQHF. The entire variable domain, with the rest obtained from reference TRBV25-1 and TRBJ1-5, is as follows: EADIYQTPRYLVIGTGKKITLECSQTMGHDKMYWYQQDPGMELHLIHYSYGVNSTEKGDLSSESTVSRIRTEHFPLTLESARPSHTSQYLCASSGLQGWQPQHFGDGTRLSIL.

The V call is TRBV7-6, the J call TRBJ2-3; D not certain. The CDR3 runs 12 residues. The V gene lost 2 bases and the J gene lost 4 bases, with 4 bases spanning the gap. Germline V CDR1 and CDR2: SGHVS, FNYEAQ. Here the CDR3 reads CASSLWADTQYF. In DNA, the CDR3 is TGTGCCAGCAGCTTATGGGCAGATACGCAGTATTTT.

The table lists this clone with a count of one. The CDR3 loop is CASSKTGGSGANVLTF. The CDR3 DNA is TGTGCCAGTAGTAAGACAGGGGGCTCTGGGGCCAACGTCCTGACTTTC. The V call is TRBV19, the J call TRBJ2-6, with 9 bases lining up with TRBD1. This CDR3 is built from 16 residues. J lost 0 bases, V lost 4 bases, and 1 base had no gene match. The germline gives CDR1 LNHDA, CDR2 SQIVND (reference sequence). Complete variable domain (other parts from reference TRBV19 and TRBJ2-6): DGGITQSPKYLFRKEGQNVTLSCEQNLNHDAMYWYRQDPGQGLRLIYYSQIVNDFQKGDIAEGYSVSREKKESFPLTVTSAQKNPTAFYLCASSKTGGSGANVLTFGAGSRLTVL.

The chain carries TRBV2 and TRBJ1-6, with a possible D match to TRBD1 (5 bases). V dropped 3 bases and J dropped 8 bases, with 11 bases sitting between them. Germline V gene data show CDR1 as SNHLY and CDR2 as FYNNEI. CDR3 length: 14 residues. The CDR3 sequence: CASSERGEDSPLHF. CDR3 nucleotide sequence: TGTGCCAGCAGTGAGAGAGGGGAGGATTCACCCCTCCACTTT.

This chain uses TRBV11-3 with TRBJ2-2; 8 bases align to TRBD1. The germline CDR1 and CDR2 sequences are SGHNT and YENEEA. The V gene end was trimmed by 7 bases and the J gene end by 2 bases; junction bases not matched to a gene: 15. This CDR3 has 18 residues. The CDR3 DNA reads as TGTGCCAGCACCCAATCGACAGGGGCGAACCTTAACACCGGGGAGCTGTTTTTT. Residues: CASTQSTGANLNTGELFF.

V usage is TRBV18 and J usage is TRBJ2-3, with D hard to call. There are 16 residues in the CDR3. V shed 2 bases and J shed 4 bases, with 16 bases lying between them. CDR1 and CDR2 (germline): KGHSH, LQKENI. CDR3 in amino acids: CASSPIGARRADTQYF. The CDR3 DNA is TGTGCCAGCTCACCAATAGGAGCCAGGCGAGCAGATACGCAGTATTTT.

The V and J genes are TRBV7-2 and TRBJ1-5, with D unresolved. V shed 5 bases and J shed 0 bases, with 11 bases lying between them. The CDR3 totals 15 residues. Germline values: CDR1 SGHTA, CDR2 FQGNSA. The CDR3 spells CASSPTVNSNQPQHF. The CDR3, as DNA: TGTGCCAGCAGCCCGACGGTTAATAGCAATCAGCCCCAGCATTTT.

The chain couples TRBV30 to TRBJ2-5; D is ambiguous. From germline, CDR1 is GTSNPN and CDR2 SVGIG (reference sequence). This CDR3 has 12 residues. V gave up 3 bases and J gave up 0 bases, with 5 bases separating them. CDR3: CAWRGDQETQYF. In DNA, the CDR3 is TGTGCCTGGAGAGGCGACCAAGAGACCCAGTACTTC.

This chain joins TRBV11-2 and TRBJ2-5, with 9 positions matching TRBD2. V was pared by 4 bases and J by 1 base, with 10 bases of the junction left unmatched. Germline CDR1 reads SGHAT; CDR2 reads FQNNGV. The CDR3 runs to 17 residues. CDR3 sequence (DNA): TGTGCCAGCAGCTCGACTTTACTAGCGGGCAGCCAAGAGACCCAGTACTTC. It yields the protein CASSSTLLAGSQETQYF.

The chain uses TRBV11-1 and TRBJ1-1, with D uncertain. The CDR3 length is 14 residues. The V gene lost 2 bases and the J gene lost 0 bases, with 7 bases spanning the gap. Looked up from germline, CDR1 is SGHAT and CDR2 is FQDESV (reference sequence). The CDR3 region is CASSLPGMNTEAFF. The CDR3 DNA follows: TGTGCCAGCAGCTTACCCGGTATGAACACTGAAGCTTTCTTT.

The V gene is TRBV30, the J gene TRBJ1-4; 9 bases match TRBD1. The CDR3 contains 14 residues. The germline gives CDR1 GTSNPN, CDR2 SVGIG (reference sequence). V gave up 3 bases and J gave up 8 bases; unmatched junction bases: 7. The CDR3 reads CAWSIQGAVEKLFF. In DNA, the CDR3 is TGTGCCTGGAGCATACAGGGGGCGGTCGAAAAACTGTTTTTT.

The rearrangement joins TRBV5-6 to TRBJ2-1; possibly TRBD2 for D (6 bases). CDR1 is SGHDT and CDR2 is YYEEEE in the germline V gene. The V and J ends lost 4 bases and 8 bases respectively, with 22 bases between them. CDR3 length equals 16 residues. The CDR3 coding sequence is TGTGCCAGCAGCCCTGGGATGGGGGGTTCTAACGATGAGCAGTTCTTC. It is translated as CASSPGMGGSNDEQFF. Full variable domain (remainder filled in from reference TRBV5-6 and TRBJ2-1): DAGVTQSPTHLIKTRGQQVTLRCSPKSGHDTVSWYQQALGQGPQFIFQYYEEEERQRGNFPDRFSGHQFPNYSSELNVNALLLGDSALYLCASSPGMGGSNDEQFFGPGTRLTVL.

Here the CDR3 DNA reads TGTGCCAGCAGCTTGGTCGGGGGGACACTCGACTATGGCTACACCTTC. Translated: CASSLVGGTLDYGYTF. The rearrangement links TRBV5-4 to TRBJ1-2; possible D gene TRBD1, 6 bases. Germline V gene lookup returns CDR1 SGHNT and CDR2 YYREEE (reference sequence). V was cut by 0 bases and J by 3 bases, with 15 bases left in between. The CDR3 totals 16 residues.

V usage is TRBV7-6 and J usage is TRBJ1-5; D unresolved. Trimming cost V 1 base and J 5 bases, with 6 bases left between them. The CDR3 consists of 13 residues. Germline V lookup: CDR1 SGHVS, CDR2 FNYEAQ. DNA of the CDR3: TGTGCCAGCAGCTTAGGAAGTTATCAGCCCCAGCATTTT. Residues: CASSLGSYQPQHF.

The chain is built from TRBV5-1 and TRBJ2-7, with D unclear. The CDR3 covers 13 residues. V dropped 1 base and J dropped 3 bases, with 8 bases sitting between them. Germline V gene lookup returns CDR1 SGHRS and CDR2 YFSETQ. DNA of the CDR3: TGCGCCAGCAGCTTGCAAGCGAACTACGAGCAGTACTTC. This translates into CASSLQANYEQYF.

The chain is built from TRBV2 and TRBJ1-2; D not resolved. V was clipped by 3 bases and J by 3 bases, with 5 bases between them. The CDR3 is 12 residues long. Germline lookup yields CDR1 SNHLY and CDR2 FYNNEI. In DNA, the CDR3 is TGTGCCAGCAGTGAGACGGACTATGGCTACACCTTC. Residues: CASSETDYGYTF. The full variable domain, completed using reference TRBV2 and TRBJ1-2, is EPEVTQTPSHQVTQMGQEVILRCVPISNHLYFYWYRQILGQKVEFLVSFYNNEISEKSEIFDDQFSVERPDGSNFTLKIRSTKLEDSAMYFCASSETDYGYTFGSGTRLTVV.

The chain carries TRBV21-1 and TRBJ2-5; the table's D call TRBD2 went unverified against the DNA. TRBV21-1 is assigned pseudogene status. This CDR3 region has 16 residues. The CDR3 sequence is CASSKIATTSRETQYF. The CDR3 DNA follows: TGTGCCAGCAGCAAAATAGCGACGACGAGCCGGGAGACCCAGTACTTC.

The chain links TRBV4-3 to TRBJ2-3; 8 bases line up with TRBD2. Germline V lookup: CDR1 LGHNA, CDR2 YSLEER. The CDR3 totals 18 residues. The junction had 10 bases not matched to a gene; V was cut back by 0 bases and J by 2 bases. The CDR3 sequence: CASSQEPPGLDNTDTQYF. DNA for the CDR3: TGCGCCAGCAGCCAAGAACCCCCGGGACTAGACAACACAGATACGCAGTATTTT.

The rearrangement joins TRBV5-4 to TRBJ2-7, with TRBD2 identical over 9 bases. After removal of 5 bases from V and 5 bases from J, the junction contained 8 bases not matched to a gene. Germline CDR1 is SGHNT and CDR2 is YYREEE (reference sequence). CDR3 length: 14 amino acids. CDR3 protein: CASSRGTSYDEQYF. DNA for the CDR3: TGTGCCAGCAGTCGAGGGACTAGCTATGACGAGCAGTACTTC.

This clone appeared a single time. V and J are TRBV13 and TRBJ2-3, with D hard to call. Trimming cost V 6 bases and J 1 base, with 11 bases left between them. CDR1 and CDR2 (germline): PRHDT, FYEKMQ (reference sequence). The CDR3 consists of 14 residues. CDR3 sequence: CASSPTRGTDTQYF. In DNA form, the CDR3 reads TGTGCCAGCAGTCCTACTCGGGGCACAGATACGCAGTATTTT.

The rearrangement links TRBV29-1 to TRBJ2-1; 11 bases align to TRBD1. The CDR3 contains 15 residues. J gave up 4 bases and V 5 bases, and 7 bases lay outside the gene matches. Germline loops: CDR1 SQVTM, CDR2 ANQGSEA. DNA of the CDR3: TGCAGCGTTTCTCGGACAGGGGGCCCTTACAATGAGCAGTTCTTC. Protein: CSVSRTGGPYNEQFF.

The chain carries TRBV2 and TRBJ2-2; D remains unclear. This CDR3 contains 15 residues. CDR1 is SNHLY, CDR2 FYNNEI, per germline. The V end lost 6 bases, the J end lost 3 bases, and 14 bases lay between the germline ends. The CDR3 spells CASRPWARDTGELFF. The CDR3 DNA follows: TGTGCCAGCAGGCCCTGGGCGCGAGACACCGGGGAGCTGTTTTTT.

This clone came up once. The chain employs TRBV2 and TRBJ1-2; TRBD1 is a possible D gene (5 bases). The germline V and J ends were trimmed by 7 bases and 4 bases, with 16 bases remaining between them. In germline, CDR1 is SNHLY, CDR2 FYNNEI. The CDR3 spans 14 residues. Here the CDR3 reads CASKVNQGGYGYTF. The CDR3 DNA is TGTGCCAGCAAGGTAAACCAGGGTGGCTATGGCTACACCTTC.

The chain links TRBV27 to TRBJ1-2; D is perhaps TRBD1 (6 bases). The CDR3 spans 16 residues. CDR1 MNHEY and CDR2 SMNVEV come from the germline V gene (reference sequence). V was clipped by 3 bases and J by 5 bases, with 19 bases between them. CDR3 sequence: CASSLAFGQNTYGYTF. The CDR3, as DNA: TGTGCCAGCAGTTTGGCTTTTGGACAGAACACTTATGGCTACACCTTC.

The sample holds a few counts of this clone. J is TRBJ2-6 and V is TRBV6-5; no clear D. Between the trimmed V and J ends, which lost 4 bases and 1 base, there was a span of 11 bases. Germline-derived CDR1 and CDR2 are MNHEY and SVGAGI. The CDR3 is 16 residues long. The CDR3 DNA reads TGTGCCAGCAGTTCTCAGGATGGATCTGGGGCCAACGTCCTGACTTTC. It translates to CASSSQDGSGANVLTF.